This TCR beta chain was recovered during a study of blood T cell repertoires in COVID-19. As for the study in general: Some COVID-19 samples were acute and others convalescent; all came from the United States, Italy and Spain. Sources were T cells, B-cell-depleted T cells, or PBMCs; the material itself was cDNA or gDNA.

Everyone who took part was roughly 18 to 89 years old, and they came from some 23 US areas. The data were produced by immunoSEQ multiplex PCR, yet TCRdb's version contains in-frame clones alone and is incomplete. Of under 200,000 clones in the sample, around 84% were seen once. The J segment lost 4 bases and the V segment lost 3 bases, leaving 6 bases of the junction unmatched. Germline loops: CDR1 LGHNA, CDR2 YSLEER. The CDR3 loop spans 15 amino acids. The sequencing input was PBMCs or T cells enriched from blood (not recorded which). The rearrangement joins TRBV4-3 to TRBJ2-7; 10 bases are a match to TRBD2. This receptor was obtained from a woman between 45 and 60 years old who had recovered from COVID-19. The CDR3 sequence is CASSHKGLADYEQYF. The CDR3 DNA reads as TGCGCCAGCAGCCATAAAGGACTAGCGGATTACGAGCAGTACTTC.